Below, 18 T cell receptor beta chains from the same sample are listed, as sequenced in a study of cytotoxic CD8 clonotypes in ibrutinib-treated CLL. Profiled with immunoSEQ multiplex PCR; TCRdb holds only in-frame clones, not every one. This table has more than 200,000 clones, roughly 70% appearing once. Source: PBMCs, taken after 24 months of ibrutinib treatment. Source of these receptors: a human donor with chronic lymphocytic leukemia.

The chain uses TRBV28 and TRBJ1-5; D call uncertain. Per the germline V gene, CDR1 is MDHEN and CDR2 is SYDVKM. This CDR3 is 17 amino acids long. Trimming removed 8 bases at V and 4 bases at J, with 24 bases between. CDR3 coding DNA: TGTGCCAGCCCGCCCCGGGGTCTAACCCCCAAAAATCAGCCCCAGCATTTT. Amino acid sequence: CASPPRGLTPKNQPQHF.

J is TRBJ1-5 and V is TRBV28; D ambiguous. V was cut by 2 bases and J by 1 base, with 6 bases left in between. The CDR3 is made up of 14 amino acids. Germline loops: CDR1 MDHEN, CDR2 SYDVKM. The CDR3 DNA reads TGTGCCAGCAGTTTAGTCCGGAGCAATCAGCCCCAGCATTTT. Its translation: CASSLVRSNQPQHF. Full variable domain (outside the CDR3, taken from reference TRBV28 and TRBJ1-5): DVKVTQSSRYLVKRTGEKVFLECVQDMDHENMFWYRQDPGLGLRLIYFSYDVKMKEKGDIPEGYSVSREKKERFSLILESASTNQTSMYLCASSLVRSNQPQHFGDGTRLSIL.

This clone was counted once. This rearrangement joins TRBV2 to TRBJ1-3, with 8 bases fitting TRBD1. V shed 3 bases, J shed 0 bases, and the junction held 7 bases outside the gene matches. Germline-derived CDR1 and CDR2 are SNHLY and FYNNEI. The CDR3 consists of 17 residues. The CDR3 sequence: CASSEGTGIFSGNTIYF. The CDR3 DNA is TGTGCCAGCAGTGAGGGGACAGGCATCTTCTCTGGAAACACCATATATTTT.

The V and J genes are TRBV2 and TRBJ2-2; weak D call: TRBD1 (6 bases). Germline lookup yields CDR1 SNHLY and CDR2 FYNNEI. V was clipped by 7 bases and J by 3 bases, with 21 bases between them. This CDR3 is 17 amino acids long. CDR3 amino acids: CASMGSTWDTYTGELFF. The CDR3 nucleotides read TGTGCCAGCATGGGGTCTACCTGGGACACCTACACCGGGGAGCTGTTTTTT.

The rearrangement joins TRBV15 to TRBJ2-5; D call uncertain. This CDR3 has 11 amino acids. Germline CDR1 reads LNHNV; CDR2 reads YYDKDF (reference sequence). The V end was cut by 3 bases, the J end by 2 bases, with 1 base between. CDR3 in DNA: TGTGCCACCAGCAGGCAAGAGACCCAGTACTTC. Translated, it gives CATSRQETQYF.

This clone was recorded a few times. The rearrangement joins TRBV5-4 to TRBJ1-2, with TRBD1 identical over 7 bases. Germline CDR1 is SGHNT and CDR2 is YYREEE (reference sequence). J was trimmed by 5 bases and V by 4 bases; bases with no gene match: 5. The length of the CDR3 is 13 residues. The CDR3 loop reads CASSRDSSYGYTF. The CDR3 DNA reads TGTGCCAGCAGCCGGGACAGCTCGTATGGCTACACCTTC.

V gene TRBV5-1 combines with J gene TRBJ2-7, with D possibly being TRBD2 (6 bases). This CDR3 is built from 13 residues. Germline assignment: CDR1 SGHRS and CDR2 YFSETQ. V was pared by 1 base and J by 4 bases, with 9 bases between. The CDR3 DNA reads TGCGCCAGCAGCTTGCGGGGGAATTACGAGCAGTACTTC. It encodes CASSLRGNYEQYF.

The chain joins TRBV10-3 to TRBJ2-1; D gene uncertain. Between the trimmed V and J ends, which lost 0 bases and 4 bases, there was a span of 10 bases. Germline loops: CDR1 ENHRY, CDR2 SYGVKD. The CDR3 contains 15 residues. CDR3: CAISESGSLYNEQFF. The CDR3 DNA follows: TGTGCCATCAGTGAGTCGGGCAGCCTTTACAATGAGCAGTTCTTC.

This clone was counted a few times. The chain links TRBV7-9 to TRBJ1-1; 7 nucleotides line up with TRBD1. V gave up 5 bases and J gave up 7 bases; unmatched junction bases: 4. Germline V CDR1 and CDR2: SEHNR, FQNEAQ (reference sequence). The CDR3 contains 12 residues. CDR3 coding DNA: TGTGCCAGCAGCCCGACAGGGAGTGAAGCTTTCTTT. This codes for CASSPTGSEAFF.

The V gene is TRBV2, the J gene TRBJ2-3; TRBD1 or TRBD2 may be the D gene (5 bases each). V was shortened by 5 bases and J by 2 bases, with 11 bases between the two germline ends. Germline V gives CDR1 SNHLY, CDR2 FYNNEI. The CDR3 consists of 14 residues. The CDR3 DNA sequence: TGTGCCAGCAGTCCGCAGGGAGCCACAGATACGCAGTATTTT. It is translated as CASSPQGATDTQYF.

This clone was detected many times. The chain is built from TRBV5-1 and TRBJ2-1, with D unresolved. There are 14 residues in the CDR3. CDR1 is SGHRS and CDR2 is YFSETQ in the germline V gene. Trimming stripped 4 bases from V and 8 bases from J, with 16 bases between. The chain's CDR3 is CASSLGEVADEQFF. CDR3 bases: TGCGCCAGCAGCCTTGGAGAGGTGGCGGATGAGCAGTTCTTC.

This clone has just one count. V gene TRBV9 combines with J gene TRBJ2-1; D assignment may be TRBD1 or TRBD2 (5 bases each). Germline CDR1 is SGDLS and CDR2 is YYNGEE. This CDR3 is 12 amino acids long. V lost 3 bases and J 12 bases, leaving 13 bases between the germline ends. CDR3 residues: CASSESGTTQFF. The DNA for the CDR3 is TGTGCCAGCAGCGAATCCGGGACCACGCAGTTCTTC.

The V and J genes are TRBV11-2 and TRBJ2-5; 7 positions match TRBD1. V was clipped by 4 bases and J by 9 bases; unmatched bases: 14. This CDR3 region has 15 residues. Germline V lookup: CDR1 SGHAT, CDR2 FQNNGV. Written as DNA, the CDR3 is TGTGCCAGCAGCTCGCGTGACAGGGACCATACTGCCCAGTACTTC. Residues: CASSSRDRDHTAQYF.

V is TRBV4-3 and J is TRBJ2-7; D not certain. Trimming removed 0 bases at V and 3 bases at J, with 12 bases between. CDR3 length: 15 amino acids. CDR1 is LGHNA and CDR2 is YSLEER in the germline V gene. The chain's CDR3 is CASSQDFGPHYEQYF. The CDR3, as DNA: TGCGCCAGCAGCCAAGATTTTGGCCCACACTACGAGCAGTACTTC.

The chain combines TRBV5-1 with TRBJ1-1; 9 positions match TRBD1. This CDR3 region has 16 residues. The V gene's germline CDR1 is SGHRS and CDR2 YFSETQ. J was trimmed by 4 bases and V by 4 bases; bases with no gene match: 11. The CDR3: CASSREAGTGRTEAFF. In DNA form, the CDR3 reads TGCGCCAGCAGCCGTGAAGCCGGGACAGGGCGCACTGAAGCTTTCTTT. Using reference TRBV5-1 and TRBJ1-1 for the parts outside the CDR3, the full variable domain is KAGVTQTPRYLIKTRGQQVTLSCSPISGHRSVSWYQQTPGQGLQFLFEYFSETQRNKGNFPGRFSGRQFSNSRSEMNVSTLELGDSALYLCASSREAGTGRTEAFFGQGTRLTVV.

This clone occurred a few times. The rearrangement uses TRBV28 and TRBJ1-2; TRBD1 aligns across 7 bases. Germline lookup yields CDR1 MDHEN and CDR2 SYDVKM. The V and J ends lost 5 bases and 8 bases, in that order; junction bases with no gene match: 14. This CDR3 has 15 residues. CDR3 residues: CASSGPDRPLRGYTF. CDR3 DNA: TGTGCCAGCAGTGGGCCGGACAGGCCCCTGAGGGGCTACACCTTC.

CDR3 in DNA: TGTGCCAGCAGTTGGACAGGGTTCCCAGATACGCAGTATTTT. Amino acid sequence: CASSWTGFPDTQYF. The genes are TRBV25-1 and TRBJ2-3; TRBD1 aligns across 8 bases. The CDR3 loop spans 14 amino acids. Germline CDR1 MGHDK, CDR2 SYGVNS. Trimming removed 5 bases from V and 4 bases from J; junction bases left unmatched: 5.

This clone showed up just once. V and J are TRBV30 and TRBJ1-2; D ambiguous. This CDR3 has 12 residues. The germline V gene has CDR1 GTSNPN and CDR2 SVGIG (reference sequence). Trimming left V 5 bases short and J 2 bases short, with 9 bases between. The CDR3 region is CAWGRPNYGYTF. CDR3 nucleotides: TGTGCCTGGGGCCGACCCAACTATGGCTACACCTTC.